The clone carrying this T cell receptor (beta chain) was seen repeatedly, ten times or more. The data belong to a study of identical twins. This CDR3 region has 15 residues. CDR1 and CDR2 from the germline V gene are LNHNV and YYDKDF (reference sequence). The V end was cut by 1 base, the J end by 9 bases, with 15 bases between. Each CDR3 protein is one row after TCRdb ran MiXCR on the 5' RACE reads. The data hold roughly 240,000 distinct CDR3 sequences, with 6.5% to 9% observed a single time. These data were also reused for a study on yellow fever vaccine responses in identical twins.

Sequencing was performed on CD8+ T cells sorted from blood. The TCR was taken from a woman aged 18-35 years in good health. This rearrangement joins TRBV15 to TRBJ2-2, with D unresolved. CDR3 region: CATSRAHSESRELFF. The CDR3 DNA reads TGTGCCACCAGCAGAGCCCACTCCGAGTCAAGGGAGCTGTTTTTT.